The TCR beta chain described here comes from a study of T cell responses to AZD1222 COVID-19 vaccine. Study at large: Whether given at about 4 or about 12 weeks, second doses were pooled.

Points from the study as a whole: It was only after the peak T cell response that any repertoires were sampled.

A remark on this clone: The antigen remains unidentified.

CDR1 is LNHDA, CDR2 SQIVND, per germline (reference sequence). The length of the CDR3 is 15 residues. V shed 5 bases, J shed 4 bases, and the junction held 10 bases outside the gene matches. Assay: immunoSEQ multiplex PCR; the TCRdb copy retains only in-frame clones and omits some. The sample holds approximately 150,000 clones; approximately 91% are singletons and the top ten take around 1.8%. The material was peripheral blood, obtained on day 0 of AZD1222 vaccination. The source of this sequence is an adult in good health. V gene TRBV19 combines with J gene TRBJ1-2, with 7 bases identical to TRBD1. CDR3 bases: TGTGCCAGTAGTTTCATCGACAGGGACCCCTATGGCTACACCTTC. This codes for CASSFIDRDPYGYTF. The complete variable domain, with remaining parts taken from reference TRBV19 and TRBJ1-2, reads DGGITQSPKYLFRKEGQNVTLSCEQNLNHDAMYWYRQDPGQGLRLIYYSQIVNDFQKGDIAEGYSVSREKKESFPLTVTSAQKNPTAFYLCASSFIDRDPYGYTFGSGTRLTVV.